These 22 T cell receptor beta chains were sequenced from one sample in a study of response to subunit inactivated influenza vaccine. TCRdb ran MiXCR on the RT-PCR reads and lists one entry per CDR3 protein. The data contain under 950,000 distinct CDR3 sequences, 21% of them singletons. Material: PBMCs from blood, obtained 4 to 6 days after vaccination. All receptors derive from a man aged 50-60 years who received an inactivated influenza vaccine.

This clonotype was picked up one time. The gene calls are TRBV9 and TRBJ2-7; D may be TRBD2 (6 bases). Trimming removed 0 bases at V and 5 bases at J, with 15 bases between. The CDR3 spans 15 residues. Germline loops: CDR1 SGDLS, CDR2 YYNGEE. CDR3 sequence: CASSVGAGRSNEQYF. The CDR3 DNA reads TGTGCCAGCAGCGTAGGGGCAGGGAGGTCCAACGAGCAGTACTTC.

The chain employs TRBV5-1 and TRBJ2-3, with D tentatively TRBD2 (7 bases). Germline CDR1 reads SGHRS; CDR2 reads YFSETQ. The V end was cut by 6 bases, the J end by 3 bases, with 20 bases between. This CDR3 spans 16 amino acids. The CDR3 spells CASKKGGAQRTDTQYF. CDR3 DNA: TGCGCCAGCAAAAAAGGGGGGGCGCAAAGGACAGATACGCAGTATTTT.

The V call is TRBV7-8, the J call TRBJ2-5; D is uncertain. Germline V gene data show CDR1 as SGHVS and CDR2 as FQNEAQ. The CDR3 loop spans 12 amino acids. V shed 6 bases and J shed 5 bases, with 10 bases lying between them. In nucleotides, the CDR3 is TGTGCCAGCAGACTCATAGGGGAGACCCAGTACTTC. Protein: CASRLIGETQYF.

The rearrangement joins TRBV4-1 to TRBJ1-3, with D uncertain. Trimming stripped 4 bases from V and 4 bases from J, with 14 bases between. The V gene's germline CDR1 is MGHRA and CDR2 YSYEKL. The CDR3 contains 15 residues. The CDR3 sequence is CASSLIREAGNTIYF. As DNA, the CDR3 is TGCGCCAGCAGCCTCATCCGGGAGGCGGGAAACACCATATATTTT.

The CDR3 DNA reads as TGTGCCAGCAGCGGGGACCTTCGGGGGGAGCAGTTCTTC. This sequence encodes CASSGDLRGEQFF. The rearrangement links TRBV5-4 to TRBJ2-1, with D tentatively TRBD2 (6 bases). CDR1 is SGHNT, CDR2 YYREEE, per germline (reference sequence). V lost 4 bases to trimming and J lost 10 bases, with 15 bases between them. The CDR3 length is 13 residues. Filled out from reference TRBV5-4 and TRBJ2-1, the complete variable domain reads ETGVTQSPTHLIKTRGQQVTLRCSSQSGHNTVSWYQQALGQGPQFIFQYYREEENGRGNFPPRFSGLQFPNYSSELNVNALELDDSALYLCASSGDLRGEQFFGPGTRLTVL.

This clonotype has just a few counts. V gene TRBV7-6 combines with J gene TRBJ2-6; D not certain. In germline, CDR1 is SGHVS, CDR2 FNYEAQ. This CDR3 spans 13 amino acids. V gave up 6 bases and J gave up 11 bases, with 14 bases separating them. The CDR3 sequence: CASSPGPLDVLTF. CDR3 nucleotides: TGTGCCAGCAGTCCCGGGCCATTGGACGTCCTGACTTTC.

This clonotype came up a few times. The rearrangement links TRBV11-2 to TRBJ2-3; D is perhaps TRBD1 or TRBD2 (6 bases each). Trimming left V 5 bases short and J 10 bases short, with 19 bases between. Germline loops: CDR1 SGHAT, CDR2 FQNNGV. The CDR3 runs to 14 residues. Written as DNA, the CDR3 is TGTGCCAGCAGCCTAGGGGGGCGCGGGACGCCGCAGTATTTT. As protein: CASSLGGRGTPQYF.

This clonotype was recorded a few times. The rearrangement joins TRBV4-1 to TRBJ2-7; 10 bases map to TRBD1. This CDR3 region has 16 residues. The germline gives CDR1 MGHRA, CDR2 YSYEKL. V was pared by 4 bases and J by 5 bases, with 11 bases of the junction left unmatched. Written as DNA, the CDR3 is TGCGCCAGCAGCCCCGTACCGGGACAGGGGCGCGACGAGCAGTACTTC. Translation: CASSPVPGQGRDEQYF.

This clonotype was counted many times. This chain joins TRBV4-3 and TRBJ2-2, with a tentative D call TRBD2 (6 bases). The CDR3 is 19 amino acids. Germline loops: CDR1 LGHNA, CDR2 YSLEER. V dropped 4 bases and J dropped 1 base, with 22 bases sitting between them. As DNA, the CDR3 is TGCGCCAGCAGCCCCGGAGGGTTGGTCCTCAGGAGGAACACCGGGGAGCTGTTTTTT. This codes for CASSPGGLVLRRNTGELFF.

This clonotype was seen only a few times. The rearrangement joins TRBV7-2 to TRBJ2-2, with TRBD2 matching 9 bases. CDR3 length: 15 residues. The ends lost 6 bases at V and 6 bases at J; junction bases unmatched: 8. The germline V gene encodes CDR1 SGHTA and CDR2 FQGNSA. The DNA for the CDR3 is TGTGCCAGCAGTGGGGGACTAGCCCGAGCCGGGGAGCTGTTTTTT. Translation gives CASSGGLARAGELFF.

This rearrangement joins TRBV4-3 to TRBJ1-1, with a tentative D call TRBD1 (6 bases). Trimming cost V 6 bases and J 5 bases, with 16 bases left between them. Germline V gene data show CDR1 as LGHNA and CDR2 as YSLEER. This CDR3 region has 14 residues. The CDR3: CASRPAGGLTEAFF. CDR3 DNA: TGCGCCAGCAGACCCGCTGGGGGGCTGACTGAAGCTTTCTTT.

This chain joins TRBV2 and TRBJ2-3; the match to TRBD1 covers 10 bases. The CDR3 is 14 amino acids. Germline V lookup: CDR1 SNHLY, CDR2 FYNNEI. The trim removed 6 bases at V and 2 bases at J, leaving 2 bases unmatched. The CDR3, as DNA: TGTGCCAGCAGGACAGGGGGCCACACAGATACGCAGTATTTT. It codes for CASRTGGHTDTQYF.

The chain is built from TRBV12-3 or TRBV12-4 and TRBJ2-2; 7 nucleotides line up with TRBD1. V lost 7 bases, J lost 7 bases, and 9 bases stayed unmatched. The CDR3 sequence is 14 residues long. CDR3 protein: CASTSTGRNGELFF. The CDR3 DNA sequence: TGTGCCAGCACCTCGACAGGGCGGAACGGGGAGCTGTTTTTT.

The chain couples TRBV7-2 to TRBJ1-5, with D tentatively TRBD1 (6 bases). Trimming took 7 bases from V and 5 from J, leaving 15 bases between them. CDR3 length: 14 residues. Germline V gene data show CDR1 as SGHTA and CDR2 as FQGNSA. DNA of the CDR3: TGTGCCAGCACCACAGGGTTAGCTGATCAGCCCCAGCATTTT. It yields the protein CASTTGLADQPQHF.

The V gene is TRBV27, the J gene TRBJ2-2, with D uncertain. The CDR3 has 14 amino acids. V lost 6 bases to trimming and J lost 2 bases, with 10 bases between them. The germline gives CDR1 MNHEY, CDR2 SMNVEV (reference sequence). In nucleotides, the CDR3 is TGTGCCAGCAGGGTAAATCTAAACACCGGGGAGCTGTTTTTT. Protein: CASRVNLNTGELFF.

The J gene is TRBJ2-5, the V gene TRBV4-2, with a weak D call TRBD2 (6 bases). CDR3 size: 16 residues. Trimming removed 0 bases from V and 5 bases from J, with 16 bases in between. The germline V gene encodes CDR1 LGHNA and CDR2 YNFKEQ. For the CDR3, the DNA is TGTGCCAGCAGCCAAGACCCGACTAGTAGTGGGGAGACCCAGTACTTC. It yields the protein CASSQDPTSSGETQYF.

This clonotype was observed a handful of times. The chain uses TRBV5-1 and TRBJ2-1; 10 bases are a match to TRBD1. Unmatched junction bases numbered 11, after V lost 2 bases and J lost 6 bases. The CDR3 spans 17 residues. The germline CDR1 and CDR2 sequences are SGHRS and YFSETQ. CDR3 in DNA: TGCGCCAGCAGCTTAAGGCGGACAGGGGGTGTTGGCAATGAGCAGTTCTTC. This encodes CASSLRRTGGVGNEQFF.

This chain joins TRBV28 and TRBJ1-2, with a tentative D call TRBD1 (6 bases). The CDR3 is 14 amino acids. The V gene lost 5 bases and the J gene lost 4 bases, with 14 bases spanning the gap. Germline loops: CDR1 MDHEN, CDR2 SYDVKM. The CDR3 loop is CASSIPGQPYGYTF. In DNA form, the CDR3 reads TGTGCCAGCAGTATCCCGGGACAACCCTATGGCTACACCTTC.

The rearrangement links TRBV20-1 to TRBJ2-7, with 13 bases fitting TRBD2. V shed 6 bases, J shed 3 bases, and the junction held 5 bases outside the gene matches. Germline V gives CDR1 DFQATT, CDR2 SNEGSKA (reference sequence). The CDR3 runs 14 residues. CDR3 in DNA: TGCAGTGCCCCGGGACTAGCGGGAAGCTACGAGCAGTACTTC. Its protein product is CSAPGLAGSYEQYF.

The V and J genes are TRBV10-3 and TRBJ2-7; D possibly matches TRBD1 or TRBD2 (5 bases each). Trimming removed 10 bases at V and 5 bases at J, with 21 bases between. This CDR3 is 14 amino acids long. Germline lookup yields CDR1 ENHRY and CDR2 SYGVKD. The CDR3 DNA reads TGTGCCACCCAGCGCCGGGCCGAGGGGCACGAGCAGTACTTC. It yields the protein CATQRRAEGHEQYF.

This clonotype was observed a handful of times. The chain carries TRBV7-2 and TRBJ2-1, with TRBD1 matching 10 bases. The CDR3 sequence is 15 residues long. Germline CDR1 and CDR2: SGHTA and FQGNSA. The V segment lost 5 bases and the J segment 4 bases; nucleotides outside the gene matches: 5. For the CDR3, the DNA is TGTGCCAGCAGCGCGGGACAGGGGAGATACAATGAGCAGTTCTTC. It is translated as CASSAGQGRYNEQFF.

There are many counts of this clonotype. The germline gene is not matched at one end of the junction; a read error may be the cause. V is TRBV5-1 and J is TRBJ2-2; D is ambiguous. The CDR3 length is 15 residues. Germline lookup yields CDR1 SGHRS and CDR2 YFSETQ. CDR3: CASSLDTPNTGELFF. CDR3 bases: TGTGCCAGCAGCCTCGACACACCGAACACCGGGGAGCTGTTTTTT.